The 20 T cell receptor beta chains reported below all come from one sample, sequenced in a study of cytomegalovirus exposure and HLA in healthy donors. It was with 60 Vbeta and 13 Jbeta primers that the PCR ran. Generated by immunoSEQ multiplex PCR, the TCRdb table keeps only in-frame clones and is missing some. This sample yields about 120,000 clones, of which 83% are seen a single time; about 3.5% belongs to the top ten. Sequenced: PBMCs. The receptors here all came from a woman in her thirties or forties in good health and CMV-seropositive.

The genes are TRBV5-4 and TRBJ1-2; maybe TRBD1 (5 bases). V lost 3 bases and J 8 bases, leaving 20 bases between the germline ends. The CDR3 has 15 amino acids. From germline, CDR1 is SGHNT and CDR2 YYREEE (reference sequence). In DNA form, the CDR3 reads TGTGCCAGCAGCTCCCCTACTCGGGAGGGGAGAGGCTACACCTTC. This gives the protein CASSSPTREGRGYTF.

The V gene is TRBV6-5, the J gene TRBJ2-2; D possibly corresponds to TRBD1 (5 bases). The ends were cut back, 0 bases at V and 1 base at J, with 6 bases in the middle. The CDR3 is 15 amino acids. Germline CDR1 MNHEY, CDR2 SVGAGI. In nucleotides, the CDR3 is TGTGCCAGCAGTTACTCGCAGGGGAACACCGGGGAGCTGTTTTTT. Its protein product is CASSYSQGNTGELFF.

The table lists this clone with a few counts. The V and J genes are TRBV6-1 and TRBJ1-2; TRBD1 matches 7 bases. This CDR3 comprises 16 residues. Germline trimming cut 4 bases from V and 0 bases from J; bases unmatched to any gene: 8. CDR1 is MNHNS and CDR2 is SASEGT in the germline V gene. CDR3 DNA sequence: TGTGCCAGCAGTGTTTCGGGACAGACAACTAACTATGGCTACACCTTC. Translated: CASSVSGQTTNYGYTF.

In regard to this clone: The junction and the germline gene differ at one end; a read error may be behind it. V is TRBV7-9 and J is TRBJ2-1, with 8 bases matching TRBD2. This CDR3 contains 14 residues. The germline gives CDR1 SEHNR, CDR2 FQNEAQ (reference sequence). The CDR3 DNA reads as TGTTCCAGCAGCTTACTAGCGGATTACAATGAGCAGTTCTTC. Translating gives CSSSLLADYNEQFF.

The count of this clone is one. The chain uses TRBV5-1 and TRBJ2-1; 9 bases agree with TRBD2. In germline, CDR1 is SGHRS, CDR2 YFSETQ. Trimming removed 3 bases from V and 4 bases from J; junction bases left unmatched: 5. The CDR3 runs to 15 residues. The CDR3 region is CASSSLAGSYNEQFF. Here the CDR3 DNA reads TGCGCCAGCAGCTCTCTAGCGGGATCTTACAATGAGCAGTTCTTC.

This clone is a singleton in its sample. The chain recombines TRBV25-1 with TRBJ2-6; 8 bases map to TRBD1. With 7 bases clipped from V and 0 bases from J, the junction kept 5 bases outside the gene matches. Germline lookup yields CDR1 MGHDK and CDR2 SYGVNS. The CDR3 runs to 16 residues. CDR3 residues: CASTGTGFSGANVLTF. DNA of the CDR3: TGTGCCAGCACCGGGACAGGTTTCTCTGGGGCCAACGTCCTGACTTTC.

This clone was seen a handful of times. This chain uses TRBV29-1 with TRBJ1-2; TRBD1 matches at 9 bases. The junction had 10 bases not matched to a gene; V was cut back by 8 bases and J by 3 bases. CDR3 length equals 14 residues. The germline V gene has CDR1 SQVTM and CDR2 ANQGSEA. The CDR3 nucleotides are TGCAGCTTCCATGGGGGACAGGGACACTATGGCTACACCTTC. As protein: CSFHGGQGHYGYTF.

The V call is TRBV6-6, the J call TRBJ2-5; 13 bases match TRBD2. The CDR3 is 15 amino acids. Germline V gives CDR1 MNHNY, CDR2 SVGAGI (reference sequence). Trimming removed 8 bases from V and 2 bases from J; junction bases left unmatched: 5. The CDR3 bases are TGTGCCAGCCGAACACTAGCGGGAGGGCAAGAGACCCAGTACTTC. Amino acids: CASRTLAGGQETQYF.

The gene calls are TRBV27 and TRBJ2-7, with 7 bases aligning to TRBD1. Germline V gives CDR1 MNHEY, CDR2 SMNVEV (reference sequence). The CDR3 runs to 14 residues. The trim removed 4 bases at V and 2 bases at J, leaving 5 bases unmatched. CDR3 in DNA: TGTGCCAGCAGTTCCCGGGACAGAACCTACGAGCAGTACTTC. The encoded protein is CASSSRDRTYEQYF.

In this sample, this clone turned up a few times. This rearrangement joins TRBV5-5 to TRBJ1-2; tentative D call: TRBD1 (6 bases). This CDR3 spans 15 amino acids. The germline V gene encodes CDR1 SGHKS and CDR2 YYEKEE (reference sequence). The germline V and J ends were trimmed by 0 bases and 2 bases, with 11 bases remaining between them. The CDR3, as DNA: TGTGCCAGCAGCTTGGAGGACAGCCACAACTATGGCTACACCTTC. It is translated as CASSLEDSHNYGYTF.

This chain uses TRBV2 with TRBJ2-2; tentatively, D is TRBD2 (6 bases). Germline V gives CDR1 SNHLY, CDR2 FYNNEI. The CDR3 sequence is 15 residues long. V gave up 4 bases and J gave up 6 bases, with 15 bases separating them. DNA for the CDR3: TGTGCCAGCAGTGGAGGGCTAGCGAATGCCGGGGAGCTGTTTTTT. This encodes CASSGGLANAGELFF.

The CDR3: CASKASGSSYNEQFF. CDR3 DNA: TGTGCCAGCAAGGCCAGCGGGAGCTCCTACAATGAGCAGTTCTTC. The chain uses TRBV2 and TRBJ2-1, with 8 bases that match TRBD2. Trimming removed 7 bases from V and 0 bases from J; junction bases left unmatched: 5. Germline V gene data show CDR1 as SNHLY and CDR2 as FYNNEI. This CDR3 contains 15 residues.

The CDR3 sequence is CASSSGDSSYEQYF. The DNA for the CDR3 is TGCGCCAGCAGCTCTGGGGACAGCTCCTACGAGCAGTACTTC. The chain is built from TRBV5-1 and TRBJ2-7; 7 nucleotides align to TRBD1. The length of the CDR3 is 14 residues. The junction had 3 bases not matched to a gene; V was cut back by 3 bases and J by 0 bases. Per germline, CDR1 SGHRS and CDR2 YFSETQ.

This clone occurred once. The chain recombines TRBV13 with TRBJ2-7, with 10 bases aligning to TRBD1. V dropped 2 bases and J dropped 0; count of bases not matched to a gene: 4. This CDR3 comprises 16 residues. Germline V gene data show CDR1 as PRHDT and CDR2 as FYEKMQ (reference sequence). The CDR3 DNA is TGTGCCAGCAGCTTATCGACAGGGGGCATCTCCTACGAGCAGTACTTC. It is translated as CASSLSTGGISYEQYF.

The chain uses TRBV27 and TRBJ1-3; no definite D call. CDR3 length: 18 residues. The germline V gene encodes CDR1 MNHEY and CDR2 SMNVEV (reference sequence). Trimming took off 2 bases at V and 0 bases at J, with 17 bases between the two ends. The CDR3 reads CASSLMAPSVISGNTIYF. CDR3 DNA sequence: TGTGCCAGCAGTTTAATGGCTCCGTCCGTCATCTCTGGAAACACCATATATTTT.

The rearrangement joins TRBV7-9 to TRBJ2-7, with TRBD2 matching 9 bases. Germline V gives CDR1 SEHNR, CDR2 FQNEAQ (reference sequence). V trimming: 1 base; J trimming: 2 bases; junction bases outside the gene matches: 3. The CDR3 spans 15 residues. Written as DNA, the CDR3 is TGTGCCAGCAGCTTAGGGCTAGCGGGACCCTACGAGCAGTACTTC. This translates into CASSLGLAGPYEQYF.

The CDR3 protein is CASSEGLAYNEQFF. In DNA, the CDR3 is TGTGCCAGCAGCGAGGGACTAGCTTACAATGAGCAGTTCTTC. The J gene is TRBJ2-1, the V gene TRBV9; 9 nucleotides agree with TRBD2. The germline gives CDR1 SGDLS, CDR2 YYNGEE. This CDR3 contains 14 residues. Germline trimming cut 3 bases from V and 4 bases from J; bases unmatched to any gene: 2.

V is TRBV13 and J is TRBJ2-2, with TRBD2 matching over 12 bases. The V gene end was trimmed by 6 bases and the J gene end by 1 base; junction bases not matched to a gene: 3. The germline CDR1 and CDR2 sequences are PRHDT and FYEKMQ (reference sequence). The CDR3 extends over 16 amino acids. The CDR3 sequence: CASSRLAGVNTGELFF. CDR3 sequence (DNA): TGTGCCAGCAGTCGACTAGCGGGAGTGAACACCGGGGAGCTGTTTTTT.

The chain joins TRBV7-6 to TRBJ2-3; D is undetermined. The V gene lost 0 bases and the J gene lost 5 bases, with 3 bases spanning the gap. The CDR3 is made up of 12 amino acids. Germline CDR1 SGHVS, CDR2 FNYEAQ. CDR3 sequence (DNA): TGTGCCAGCAGCTTAGCTCTAGATACGCAGTATTTT. Translating gives CASSLALDTQYF.

The chain links TRBV2 to TRBJ1-3; the D gene is possibly TRBD1 (5 bases). Germline V gene sequence: CDR1 SNHLY, CDR2 FYNNEI. The CDR3 sequence is 16 residues long. V lost 2 bases to trimming and J lost 0 bases, with 11 bases between them. CDR3 sequence: CASSENGGSSGNTIYF. The CDR3 region has the DNA TGTGCCAGCAGTGAAAACGGGGGGAGCTCTGGAAACACCATATATTTT.